These 27 T cell receptor beta chains were sequenced from one sample in a study of post-analysis software for immune sequencing data. Findings and caveats of the study: Five TRBV segments occurring more often in patients than controls included TRBV5-6, TRBV5-1 and TRBV20-1.

The TCR beta cDNA libraries carried unique molecular identifiers. TCRdb called the PCR reads again in MiXCR, with one record for every CDR3 protein. The data hold roughly 410,000 distinct CDR3 sequences, with less than 35% observed a single time. No antigen is known for these receptors. The sequenced sample was blood. The receptors originated from a girl aged 5-17 years with multiple sclerosis.

The chain has TRBV9 and TRBJ1-1; no clear D gene. The germline V gene encodes CDR1 SGDLS and CDR2 YYNGEE. The CDR3 totals 13 residues. The ends were cut back, 1 base at V and 0 bases at J, with 4 bases in the middle. The CDR3 bases are TGTGCCAGCAGCGTACACTTGAACACTGAAGCTTTCTTT. As protein: CASSVHLNTEAFF.

The chain combines TRBV28 with TRBJ1-1; 10 bases are a match to TRBD1. CDR3 length equals 13 residues. V was clipped by 4 bases and J by 11 bases; unmatched bases: 7. Germline V lookup: CDR1 MDHEN, CDR2 SYDVKM. CDR3 nucleotide sequence: TGTGCCAGCAGTTCCGGACAGGGGGGAGAGGCTTTCTTT. This gives the protein CASSSGQGGEAFF.

The rearrangement links TRBV12-3 or TRBV12-4 to TRBJ2-5, with 15 bases fitting TRBD2. The J segment lost 5 bases and the V segment lost 6 bases, leaving 7 bases of the junction unmatched. The CDR3 is 16 residues long. CDR3 amino acids: CASSKGLAGGMETQYF. Written as DNA, the CDR3 is TGTGCCAGCAGCAAGGGACTAGCGGGGGGTATGGAGACCCAGTACTTC.

V gene TRBV20-1 combines with J gene TRBJ2-3; 11 nucleotides line up with TRBD1. The germline CDR1 and CDR2 sequences are DFQATT and SNEGSKA (reference sequence). The CDR3 consists of 14 residues. The ends lost 4 bases at V and 3 bases at J; junction bases unmatched: 3. For the CDR3, the DNA is TGCAGTGCTACCGGGACAGGGGGTACAGATACGCAGTATTTT. Translating gives CSATGTGGTDTQYF.

This clonotype was detected only a few times. This rearrangement joins TRBV3-1 to TRBJ1-4, with D possibly being TRBD1 (5 bases). The V end was cut by 3 bases, the J end by 1 base, with 21 bases between. The CDR3 length is 19 residues. In germline, CDR1 is LGHDT, CDR2 YNNKEL (reference sequence). The CDR3: CASSHYEMEGILTNEKLFF. DNA for the CDR3: TGTGCCAGCAGCCATTACGAAATGGAGGGGATATTAACTAATGAAAAACTGTTTTTT.

The chain combines TRBV20-1 with TRBJ2-3; 7 nucleotides agree with TRBD1. Germline loops: CDR1 DFQATT, CDR2 SNEGSKA (reference sequence). The CDR3 runs 15 residues. V trimming: 5 bases; J trimming: 1 base; junction bases outside the gene matches: 9. The CDR3 protein is CSADVTGRGTDTQYF. DNA for the CDR3: TGCAGTGCTGATGTGACAGGGCGGGGCACAGATACGCAGTATTTT.

This clonotype was found a few times. The chain links TRBV9 to TRBJ2-2; D may be TRBD1 (7 bases). The germline V gene encodes CDR1 SGDLS and CDR2 YYNGEE. Deletions cut 4 bases from V and 4 bases from J, with 17 bases between. The CDR3 contains 16 residues. In DNA, the CDR3 is TGTGCCAGCAGCCCACAGGGGAGGCTTGGCACCGGGGAGCTGTTTTTT. It encodes CASSPQGRLGTGELFF.

The chain couples TRBV6-5 to TRBJ2-5, with D tentatively TRBD1 (6 bases). Trimming stripped 2 bases from V and 5 bases from J, with 12 bases between. Germline V gene sequence: CDR1 MNHEY, CDR2 SVGAGI. This CDR3 is 14 amino acids long. The CDR3, as DNA: TGTGCCAGCAGTTACCAGGCAGGGGTGGAGACCCAGTACTTC. Amino acid sequence: CASSYQAGVETQYF.

The chain links TRBV6-5 to TRBJ1-6, with 8 bases that match TRBD1. Germline V gene sequence: CDR1 MNHEY, CDR2 SVGAGI. V gave up 6 bases and J gave up 7 bases; unmatched junction bases: 8. The CDR3 consists of 15 residues. Here the CDR3 reads CASSYQGAGNSPLHF. The CDR3, as DNA: TGTGCCAGCAGCTATCAGGGGGCGGGGAATTCACCCCTCCACTTT.

The chain uses TRBV5-6 and TRBJ2-7, with 8 bases aligning to TRBD1. CDR3 length equals 14 residues. V shed 2 bases, J shed 3 bases, and the junction held 4 bases outside the gene matches. Germline assignment: CDR1 SGHDT and CDR2 YYEEEE. CDR3 DNA: TGTGCCAGCAGCTTAAGACAGGGGAACTACGAGCAGTACTTC. Translating it yields CASSLRQGNYEQYF. The full variable domain, its missing parts supplied by reference TRBV5-6 and TRBJ2-7, is DAGVTQSPTHLIKTRGQQVTLRCSPKSGHDTVSWYQQALGQGPQFIFQYYEEEERQRGNFPDRFSGHQFPNYSSELNVNALLLGDSALYLCASSLRQGNYEQYFGPGTRLTVT.

The chain couples TRBV4-2 to TRBJ2-3; the match to TRBD1 covers 10 bases. Germline V CDR1 and CDR2: LGHNA, YNFKEQ. This CDR3 comprises 14 residues. The J segment lost 4 bases and the V segment lost 7 bases, leaving 5 bases of the junction unmatched. CDR3 coding DNA: TGTGCCAGCACCAAAGGACAGGGGGCAGATACGCAGTATTTT. As protein: CASTKGQGADTQYF.

There are a few counts of this clonotype. This chain joins TRBV20-1 and TRBJ2-4; no clear D. The J call is uncertain, as TRBJ2-7 better fits the DNA end. The germline V gene has CDR1 DFQATT and CDR2 SNEGSKA (reference sequence). The CDR3 is made up of 13 amino acids. The CDR3 bases are TGCAGTGCTAGAGGGACGGTACCCTACGAGCAGTACTTC. As protein: CSARGTVPYEQYF.

This clonotype was found a few times. The V call is TRBV6-6, the J call TRBJ1-2; D is undetermined. This CDR3 is built from 11 residues. Trimming took off 7 bases at V and 4 bases at J, with 7 bases between the two ends. From germline, CDR1 is MNHNY and CDR2 SVGAGI (reference sequence). The CDR3 spells CASTESYGYTF. CDR3 coding DNA: TGTGCCAGCACCGAAAGCTATGGCTACACCTTC.

The V and J genes are TRBV2 and TRBJ2-1, with 9 positions matching TRBD1. The germline V gene encodes CDR1 SNHLY and CDR2 FYNNEI. This CDR3 comprises 14 residues. Trimming removed 6 bases from V and 10 bases from J; junction bases left unmatched: 10. The CDR3 region is CASRPGQGSGEQFF. The CDR3, as DNA: TGTGCCAGCAGACCCGGACAGGGGTCAGGCGAGCAGTTCTTC.

This clonotype was seen only a few times. V and J are TRBV5-6 and TRBJ2-7, with 11 bases aligning to TRBD2. The length of the CDR3 is 15 residues. After removal of 1 base from V and 3 bases from J, the junction contained 3 bases not matched to a gene. Germline V CDR1 and CDR2: SGHDT, YYEEEE. The CDR3 DNA is TGTGCCAGCAGCTTGAGGACTAGCGGGTGCTACGAGCAGTACTTC. Translating it yields CASSLRTSGCYEQYF.

The rearrangement uses TRBV2 and TRBJ2-5, with TRBD2 identical over 7 bases. Unmatched junction bases numbered 3, after V lost 4 bases and J lost 4 bases. The CDR3 runs to 13 residues. The germline CDR1 and CDR2 sequences are SNHLY and FYNNEI. The CDR3 DNA is TGTGCCAGCAGTGCCCGACTAGCAGAGACCCAGTACTTC. It specifies CASSARLAETQYF. Based on the CDR3 plus reference TRBV2 and TRBJ2-5, the full variable domain is EPEVTQTPSHQVTQMGQEVILRCVPISNHLYFYWYRQILGQKVEFLVSFYNNEISEKSEIFDDQFSVERPDGSNFTLKIRSTKLEDSAMYFCASSARLAETQYFGPGTRLLVL.

This clonotype came up a few times. CDR3 bases: TGTGCCAGCAGGATGACAGGGGGCTTAGATACGCAGTATTTT. This translates into CASRMTGGLDTQYF. The rearrangement uses TRBV7-3 and TRBJ2-3, with 10 bases identical to TRBD1. Germline values: CDR1 SGHTA, CDR2 FQGTGA. J lost 5 bases, V lost 6 bases, and 5 bases had no gene match. This CDR3 comprises 14 residues. Full variable domain (missing parts from reference TRBV7-3 and TRBJ2-3): GAGVSQTPSNKVTEKGKYVELRCDPISGHTALYWYRQSLGQGPEFLIYFQGTGAADDSGLPNDRFFAVRPEGSVSTLKIQRTERGDSAVYLCASRMTGGLDTQYFGPGTRLTVL.

This clonotype showed up just a few times. The chain uses TRBV27 and TRBJ1-2, with unresolved D. The CDR3 contains 15 residues. Trimming left V 6 bases short and J 2 bases short, with 16 bases between. Per germline, CDR1 MNHEY and CDR2 SMNVEV (reference sequence). CDR3 amino acids: CASSLISDGNYGYTF. In nucleotides, the CDR3 is TGTGCCAGCAGCCTGATCTCGGACGGAAACTATGGCTACACCTTC.

The chain recombines TRBV7-2 with TRBJ2-4; D tentatively fits TRBD1 or TRBD2 (5 bases each). Germline CDR1 and CDR2: SGHTA and FQGNSA. Trimming pared 3 bases from V and 6 bases from J, leaving 12 bases between. This CDR3 is 14 amino acids long. As DNA, the CDR3 is TGTGCCAGCAGCTTGGACATGGGGAGAAACATTCAGTACTTC. It codes for CASSLDMGRNIQYF.

This sequence joins TRBV20-1 and TRBJ1-2; D not certain. There are 13 residues in the CDR3. CDR1 and CDR2 from the germline V gene are DFQATT and SNEGSKA (reference sequence). V was pared by 0 bases and J by 2 bases, with 7 bases between. The CDR3 DNA reads TGCAGTGCTAGAGATCAGTCGAACTATGGCTACACCTTC. It translates to CSARDQSNYGYTF.

The chain recombines TRBV13 with TRBJ2-5; 7 bases align to TRBD1. V gave up 0 bases and J gave up 4 bases; unmatched junction bases: 8. The CDR3 extends over 16 amino acids. From germline, CDR1 is PRHDT and CDR2 FYEKMQ (reference sequence). The CDR3 sequence is CASSLGHRGRLETQYF. The CDR3 DNA reads TGTGCCAGCAGCTTAGGGCACAGGGGTAGGTTAGAGACCCAGTACTTC.

Only a few counts were recorded for this clonotype. V usage is TRBV20-1 and J usage is TRBJ1-5, with 7 bases fitting TRBD1. Looked up from germline, CDR1 is DFQATT and CDR2 is SNEGSKA (reference sequence). CDR3 length: 12 amino acids. J lost 7 bases, V lost 6 bases, and 6 bases had no gene match. In nucleotides, the CDR3 is TGCAGTGCCCGGACAGGCGGGCAGCCCCAGCATTTT. Amino acids: CSARTGGQPQHF.

The rearrangement joins TRBV12-3 or TRBV12-4 to TRBJ1-2, with 8 nucleotides matching TRBD1. Losses at the gene ends were 3 bases for V and 3 bases for J; bases not matched to a gene: 6. The CDR3 loop spans 15 amino acids. CDR3 sequence reads: CASSFAGGDDYGYTF. In DNA, the CDR3 is TGTGCCAGCAGTTTCGCAGGGGGCGACGACTATGGCTACACCTTC.

This clonotype was seen a few times. The chain uses TRBV4-1 and TRBJ1-1; D is ambiguous. V gave up 4 bases and J gave up 0 bases, with 9 bases separating them. Germline CDR1 is MGHRA and CDR2 is YSYEKL. The CDR3 is 14 residues long. The CDR3 nucleotides are TGCGCCAGCAGCCGAGGTAAGATGAACACTGAAGCTTTCTTT. Translating gives CASSRGKMNTEAFF.

Here the CDR3 reads CASSQYGYARNGYTF. The CDR3 nucleotides read TGTGCCAGCAGTCAATACGGCTATGCCCGCAATGGCTACACCTTC. The chain couples TRBV3-1 to TRBJ1-2; D call uncertain. CDR1 and CDR2 (germline): LGHDT, YNNKEL (reference sequence). The CDR3 contains 15 residues. The ends were cut back, 6 bases at V and 6 bases at J, with 20 bases in the middle.

The chain employs TRBV12-3 or TRBV12-4 and TRBJ1-5; no clear D. The CDR3 length is 15 residues. Trimming left V 4 bases short and J 0 bases short, with 10 bases between. CDR3 bases: TGTGCCAGCAGTTCTCAAATCACTAGCAATCAGCCCCAGCATTTT. Translation: CASSSQITSNQPQHF.

V and J are TRBV6-5 and TRBJ2-2; D might be TRBD1 (6 bases). The ends were cut back, 6 bases at V and 8 bases at J, with 16 bases in the middle. Germline V CDR1 and CDR2: MNHEY, SVGAGI. This CDR3 contains 14 residues. In DNA form, the CDR3 reads TGTGCCAGCAGCCCCTTACAGGGCGGAGGGGAGCTGTTTTTT. The encoded protein is CASSPLQGGGELFF.